The 17 T cell receptor beta chains presented below share a single source sample, sequenced in a study of cytomegalovirus exposure and HLA in healthy donors. Use of 60 Vbeta and 13 Jbeta primers characterized the PCR. Some clones are missing from TCRdb's copy, which holds only in-frame ones; the method was immunoSEQ multiplex PCR. The sample lists around 170,000 clones, roughly 75% seen once, with 1.9% in the top ten. Specimen: PBMCs. These receptors were obtained from a woman aged 25-40 years in good health and CMV-seronegative.

The chain has TRBV30 and TRBJ1-6, with D perhaps matching TRBD1 (6 bases). The V end lost 3 bases, the J end lost 7 bases, and 7 bases lay between the germline ends. The CDR3 covers 12 residues. Germline values: CDR1 GTSNPN, CDR2 SVGIG (reference sequence). CDR3 protein: CAWSGQNSPLHF. CDR3 nucleotides: TGTGCCTGGAGCGGACAGAATTCACCCCTCCACTTT.

This clone was seen a handful of times. The chain employs TRBV2 and TRBJ2-2; possibly TRBD2 for D (7 bases). Germline values: CDR1 SNHLY, CDR2 FYNNEI. This CDR3 is 15 amino acids long. The V end lost 7 bases, the J end lost 1 base, and 13 bases lay between the germline ends. Here the CDR3 reads CASKGGARNTGELFF. DNA of the CDR3: TGTGCCAGCAAGGGGGGGGCGCGGAACACCGGGGAGCTGTTTTTT.

The rearrangement links TRBV4-2 to TRBJ1-1; TRBD1 matches at 9 bases. The CDR3 contains 16 residues. CDR1 LGHNA and CDR2 YNFKEQ come from the germline V gene. Trimming removed 7 bases from V and 3 bases from J; junction bases left unmatched: 12. The CDR3 loop is CASKGQGGKWDTEAFF. CDR3 coding DNA: TGTGCCAGCAAGGGACAGGGCGGTAAGTGGGACACTGAAGCTTTCTTT.

J is TRBJ2-7 and V is TRBV6-4, with TRBD2 identical over 7 bases. CDR3 length: 14 amino acids. Germline V gives CDR1 MRHNA, CDR2 SNTAGT. After removal of 5 bases from V and 7 bases from J, the junction contained 11 bases not matched to a gene. CDR3 coding DNA: TGTGCCAGCAGTCAAACGGGGGGATCCTTTGAGCAGTACTTC. Its translation: CASSQTGGSFEQYF.

The chain combines TRBV7-9 with TRBJ1-1; D might be TRBD1 (6 bases). Trimming took off 5 bases at V and 11 bases at J, with 27 bases between the two ends. The germline V gene has CDR1 SEHNR and CDR2 FQNEAQ (reference sequence). The CDR3 extends over 16 amino acids. CDR3 DNA sequence: TGTGCCAGCAGCCCCGCACCGGGACAACTCAGCGAAGATGCTTTCTTT. It yields the protein CASSPAPGQLSEDAFF.

V usage is TRBV4-1 and J usage is TRBJ1-3; D not certain. Germline V gene data show CDR1 as MGHRA and CDR2 as YSYEKL. The V gene lost 0 bases and the J gene lost 0 bases, with 12 bases spanning the gap. This CDR3 spans 17 amino acids. CDR3 sequence: CASSQDKRAYSGNTIYF. The CDR3 DNA is TGCGCCAGCAGCCAAGATAAGCGAGCCTACTCTGGAAACACCATATATTTT.

This chain connects TRBV15 to TRBJ1-6, with D perhaps matching TRBD1 (6 bases). This CDR3 is built from 15 residues. CDR1 and CDR2 from the germline V gene are LNHNV and YYDKDF (reference sequence). With 5 bases removed from V and 7 bases from J, the gap between germline ends came to 15 bases. The CDR3 spells CATSGLRGWNSPLHF. The DNA of the CDR3 is TGTGCCACCAGCGGGCTCAGGGGATGGAATTCACCCCTCCACTTT.

V usage is TRBV7-3 and J usage is TRBJ2-3; TRBD2 is a possible D gene (6 bases). Germline lookup yields CDR1 SGHTA and CDR2 FQGTGA. V lost 2 bases and J lost 6, with 15 bases in between. The CDR3 covers 15 residues. The CDR3 loop is CASSLGGTGRDTQYF. For the CDR3, the DNA is TGTGCCAGCAGCTTAGGGGGGACTGGGAGGGATACGCAGTATTTT.

The chain links TRBV10-1 to TRBJ2-1; D perhaps matches TRBD1 (6 bases). The CDR3 totals 13 residues. V was shortened by 4 bases and J by 7 bases, with 11 bases between the two germline ends. From germline, CDR1 is WNHNN and CDR2 SYGVQD (reference sequence). The CDR3: CASSGGGGNEQFF. The CDR3 DNA sequence: TGCGCCAGCAGTGGTGGGGGCGGGAATGAGCAGTTCTTC.

The J gene is TRBJ2-1, the V gene TRBV5-1; D perhaps matches TRBD2 (6 bases). Per the germline V gene, CDR1 is SGHRS and CDR2 is YFSETQ. This CDR3 comprises 13 residues. V dropped 2 bases and J dropped 15 bases, with 18 bases sitting between them. The CDR3, as DNA: TGCGCCAGCAGCTTCAGACTAGTCGTTACCCCGTTCTTC. This encodes CASSFRLVVTPFF.

This clone showed up just a few times. The chain links TRBV19 to TRBJ1-1; D is unresolved. Germline loops: CDR1 LNHDA, CDR2 SQIVND (reference sequence). The CDR3 totals 15 residues. The V and J ends lost 1 base and 5 bases respectively, with 14 bases between them. The CDR3 DNA follows: TGTGCCAGTAGTATAGCCAAGCGTAGGGAGACTGAAGCTTTCTTT. Protein product: CASSIAKRRETEAFF.

Points on this clone: Germline and junction disagree at one end, which may indicate a read error. This sequence joins TRBV6-9 and TRBJ1-2; no clear D gene. The length of the CDR3 is 14 residues. Germline assignment: CDR1 MNHGY and CDR2 SVAAGI. The CDR3 protein is CASGRLEKTSNWAF. CDR3 bases: TGTGCCAGCGGCCGGCTGGAGAAGACTTCGAACTGGGCCTTC.

This chain uses TRBV15 with TRBJ1-1; no reliable D call. The CDR3 contains 12 residues. The germline V gene encodes CDR1 LNHNV and CDR2 YYDKDF (reference sequence). V gave up 0 bases and J gave up 9 bases, with 8 bases separating them. The CDR3 sequence: CATSRDNSQAFF. CDR3 bases: TGTGCCACCAGCAGAGATAACAGTCAAGCTTTCTTT.

The J gene is TRBJ1-4, the V gene TRBV19, with TRBD1 matching over 7 bases. V shed 6 bases and J 3 bases; nucleotides not matched to a gene: 1. Germline values: CDR1 LNHDA, CDR2 SQIVND (reference sequence). The CDR3 has 13 amino acids. Here the CDR3 DNA reads TGTGCCAGTAGGACAGGGCCTAATGAAAAACTGTTTTTT. Translated: CASRTGPNEKLFF.

This rearrangement joins TRBV6-1 to TRBJ2-7; D call uncertain. CDR1 and CDR2 from the germline V gene are MNHNS and SASEGT. The CDR3 sequence is 11 residues long. The ends were cut back, 2 bases at V and 4 bases at J, with 3 bases in the middle. The CDR3 sequence is CASSERYEQYF. The CDR3 DNA reads as TGTGCCAGCAGTGAACGGTACGAGCAGTACTTC.

The chain joins TRBV30 to TRBJ1-4, with 8 nucleotides matching TRBD1. The ends lost 5 bases at V and 7 bases at J; junction bases unmatched: 6. Germline V gives CDR1 GTSNPN, CDR2 SVGIG (reference sequence). This CDR3 has 13 amino acids. The CDR3 is CAWDSGGFEKLFF. DNA of the CDR3: TGTGCCTGGGACTCAGGGGGCTTTGAAAAACTGTTTTTT.

This chain joins TRBV6-1 and TRBJ1-1; D is unresolved. The germline gives CDR1 MNHNS, CDR2 SASEGT. Trimming removed 3 bases from V and 4 bases from J, with 9 bases in between. CDR3 length: 13 residues. The CDR3 protein is CASSDDHSTEAFF. Written as DNA, the CDR3 is TGTGCCAGCAGTGATGATCATAGCACTGAAGCTTTCTTT.